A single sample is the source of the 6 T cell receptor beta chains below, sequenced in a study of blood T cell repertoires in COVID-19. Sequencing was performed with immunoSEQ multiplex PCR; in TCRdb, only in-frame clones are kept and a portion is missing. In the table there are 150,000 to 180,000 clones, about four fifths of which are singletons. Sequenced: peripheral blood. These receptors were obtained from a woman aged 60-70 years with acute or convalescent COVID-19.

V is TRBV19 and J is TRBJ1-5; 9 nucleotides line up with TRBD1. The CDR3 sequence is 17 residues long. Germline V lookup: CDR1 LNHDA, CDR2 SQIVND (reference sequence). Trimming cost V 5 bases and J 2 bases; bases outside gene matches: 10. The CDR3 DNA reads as TGTGCCAGTAGTCCTGGGACAGGGTCAGTCGGCAATCAGCCCCAGCATTTT. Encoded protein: CASSPGTGSVGNQPQHF. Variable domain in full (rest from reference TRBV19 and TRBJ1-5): DGGITQSPKYLFRKEGQNVTLSCEQNLNHDAMYWYRQDPGQGLRLIYYSQIVNDFQKGDIAEGYSVSREKKESFPLTVTSAQKNPTAFYLCASSPGTGSVGNQPQHFGDGTRLSIL.

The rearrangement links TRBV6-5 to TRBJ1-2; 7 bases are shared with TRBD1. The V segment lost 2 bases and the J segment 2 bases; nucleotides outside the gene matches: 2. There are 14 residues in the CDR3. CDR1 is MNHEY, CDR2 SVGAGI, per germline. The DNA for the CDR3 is TGTGCCAGCAGTTACCCGGGACAGAACTATGGCTACACCTTC. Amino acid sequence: CASSYPGQNYGYTF.

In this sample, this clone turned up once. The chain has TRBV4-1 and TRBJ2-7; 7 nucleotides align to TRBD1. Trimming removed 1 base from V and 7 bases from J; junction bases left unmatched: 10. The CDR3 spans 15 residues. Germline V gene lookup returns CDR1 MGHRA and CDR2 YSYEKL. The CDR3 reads CASSQAPGQLFEQYV. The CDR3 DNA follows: TGCGCCAGCAGCCAAGCGCCGGGACAGCTTTTTGAGCAGTACGTC.

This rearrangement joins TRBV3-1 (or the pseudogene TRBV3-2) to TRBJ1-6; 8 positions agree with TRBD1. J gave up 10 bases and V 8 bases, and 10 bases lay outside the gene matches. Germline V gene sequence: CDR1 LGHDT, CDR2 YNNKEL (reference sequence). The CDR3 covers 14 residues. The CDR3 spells CASGNRQGMSPLHF. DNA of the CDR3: TGTGCCAGCGGGAACCGACAGGGGATGTCACCCCTCCACTTT.

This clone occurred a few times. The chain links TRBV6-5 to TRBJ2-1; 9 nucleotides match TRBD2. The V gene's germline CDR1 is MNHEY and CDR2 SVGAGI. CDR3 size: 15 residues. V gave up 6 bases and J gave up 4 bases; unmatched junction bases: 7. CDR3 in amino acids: CASRWSSGGYNEQFF. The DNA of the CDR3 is TGTGCCAGCAGATGGAGTAGCGGGGGTTACAATGAGCAGTTCTTC.

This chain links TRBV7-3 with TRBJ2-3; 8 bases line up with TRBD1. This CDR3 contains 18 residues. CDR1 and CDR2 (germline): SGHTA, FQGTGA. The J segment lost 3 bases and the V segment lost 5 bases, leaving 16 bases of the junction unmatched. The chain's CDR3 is CASSPWGGAGGRTDTQYF. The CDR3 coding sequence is TGTGCCAGCAGCCCCTGGGGTGGGGCAGGGGGCAGGACAGATACGCAGTATTTT.